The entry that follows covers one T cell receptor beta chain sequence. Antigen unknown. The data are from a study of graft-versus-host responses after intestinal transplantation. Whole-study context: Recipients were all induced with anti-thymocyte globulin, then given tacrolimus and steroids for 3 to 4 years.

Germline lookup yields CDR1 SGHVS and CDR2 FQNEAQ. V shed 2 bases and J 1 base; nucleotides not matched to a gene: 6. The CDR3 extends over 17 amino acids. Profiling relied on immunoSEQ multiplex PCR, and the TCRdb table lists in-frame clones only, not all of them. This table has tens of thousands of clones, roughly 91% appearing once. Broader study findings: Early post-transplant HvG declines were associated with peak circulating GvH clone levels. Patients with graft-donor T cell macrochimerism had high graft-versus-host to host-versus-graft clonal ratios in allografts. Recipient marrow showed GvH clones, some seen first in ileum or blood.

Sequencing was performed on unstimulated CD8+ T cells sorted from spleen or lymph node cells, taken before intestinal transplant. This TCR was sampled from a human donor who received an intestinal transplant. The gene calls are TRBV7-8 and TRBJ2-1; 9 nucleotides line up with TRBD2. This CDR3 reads CASSLSAGGDSYNEQFF. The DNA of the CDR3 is TGTGCCAGCAGCTTATCGGCGGGGGGGGATTCCTACAATGAGCAGTTCTTC.